Below, 21 T cell receptor beta chains from the same sample are listed, as sequenced in a study of identical twins. TCRdb used MiXCR to reprocess the 5' RACE reads, holding one entry per CDR3 protein. This sample has a few hundred thousand distinct CDR3 sequences, with approximately 8.3% found just once. This sample was also put to use in a study of yellow fever vaccine responses in identical twins.

The sample taken for sequencing was CD8+ T cells sorted from blood. Every receptor here comes from a woman under 30 in good health.

Many counts were recorded for this clonotype. V and J are TRBV20-1 and TRBJ2-2; D remains unclear. Germline loops: CDR1 DFQATT, CDR2 SNEGSKA (reference sequence). The CDR3 covers 11 residues. The V gene lost 4 bases and the J gene lost 6 bases, with 6 bases spanning the gap. Here the CDR3 reads CSAKGPGELFF. For the CDR3, the DNA is TGCAGTGCTAAAGGCCCCGGGGAGCTGTTTTTT.

Many counts were recorded for this clonotype. The chain recombines TRBV4-3 with TRBJ2-2, with D tentatively TRBD1 (5 bases). This CDR3 contains 15 residues. The germline V gene has CDR1 LGHNA and CDR2 YSLEER. With 0 bases removed from V and 6 bases from J, the gap between germline ends came to 11 bases. As DNA, the CDR3 is TGCGCCAGCAGCCAAGAGGGGCCTGTCCCCGGGGAGCTGTTTTTT. Translating gives CASSQEGPVPGELFF.

This clonotype was seen a handful of times. This chain joins TRBV4-1 and TRBJ2-1; D possibly uses TRBD1 or TRBD2 (5 bases each). Trimming took off 6 bases at V and 5 bases at J, with 17 bases between the two ends. The CDR3 loop spans 15 amino acids. Per the germline V gene, CDR1 is MGHRA and CDR2 is YSYEKL. CDR3 coding DNA: TGCGCCAGCAGGGACACCGGGACGGACAACAATGAGCAGTTCTTC. Translated: CASRDTGTDNNEQFF.

This clonotype has at least ten counts. The chain links TRBV5-1 to TRBJ2-1; D is unresolved. The CDR3 spans 14 residues. The germline V and J ends were trimmed by 2 bases and 3 bases, with 9 bases remaining between them. The germline gives CDR1 SGHRS, CDR2 YFSETQ. CDR3 in DNA: TGCGCCAGCAGCTTCGTCCCGGGCTACAATGAGCAGTTCTTC. It yields the protein CASSFVPGYNEQFF.

This clonotype was seen at least ten times. The V gene is TRBV5-8, the J gene TRBJ2-4; 7 bases are a match to TRBD2. The CDR3 is 17 residues long. The J segment lost 4 bases and the V segment lost 1 base, leaving 11 bases of the junction unmatched. Germline V gene lookup returns CDR1 SGHTS and CDR2 YDEGEE. DNA for the CDR3: TGTGCCAGCAGCTTGTCTCCCGCCGGGGGGAAAAAAAACATTCAGTACTTC. Translating gives CASSLSPAGGKKNIQYF. Together with reference TRBV5-8 and TRBJ2-4, the CDR3 gives the full variable domain: EAGVTQSPTHLIKTRGQQATLRCSPISGHTSVYWYQQALGLGLQFLLWYDEGEERNRGNFPPRFSGRQFPNYSSELNVNALELEDSALYLCASSLSPAGGKKNIQYFGAGTRLSVL.

Many counts were recorded for this clonotype. The chain is built from TRBV27 and TRBJ1-1; D is uncertain. V lost 8 bases to trimming and J lost 7 bases, with 11 bases between them. This CDR3 contains 11 residues. Germline V CDR1 and CDR2: MNHEY, SMNVEV (reference sequence). The CDR3 bases are TGTGCCAGCGGGGAACAGTTTGAAGCTTTCTTT. Translation gives CASGEQFEAFF.

In its sample, this clonotype was seen a few times. The chain is built from TRBV9 and TRBJ2-3; D gene unclear. Germline V gene lookup returns CDR1 SGDLS and CDR2 YYNGEE. Trimming left V 5 bases short and J 5 bases short, with 9 bases between. The CDR3 has 12 residues. The CDR3 here is CASRGSEDTQYF. The CDR3 DNA reads TGTGCCAGCAGGGGCTCGGAAGATACGCAGTATTTT. The full variable domain, rest sourced from reference TRBV9 and TRBJ2-3, is DSGVTQTPKHLITATGQRVTLRCSPRSGDLSVYWYQQSLDQGLQFLIQYYNGEERAKGNILERFSAQQFPDLHSELNLSSLELGDSALYFCASRGSEDTQYFGPGTRLTVL.

The rearrangement links TRBV7-2 to TRBJ2-1; D remains ambiguous. Looked up from germline, CDR1 is SGHTA and CDR2 is FQGNSA. V was cut by 5 bases and J by 7 bases, with 12 bases left in between. The CDR3 length is 13 residues. The CDR3 region has the DNA TGTGCCAGCAGCCCGGCCCTTTGGAATGAGCAGTTCTTC. Protein product: CASSPALWNEQFF.

J is TRBJ2-3 and V is TRBV27; TRBD2 might be the D (5 bases). V lost 3 bases and J 3 bases, leaving 13 bases between the germline ends. CDR3 size: 15 residues. Germline-derived CDR1 and CDR2 are MNHEY and SMNVEV (reference sequence). In nucleotides, the CDR3 is TGTGCCAGCAGTTTTGTAGCGCTCTGGACAGATACGCAGTATTTT. Amino acid sequence: CASSFVALWTDTQYF.

This clonotype came up many times. The V gene is TRBV7-3, the J gene TRBJ2-1, with TRBD1 matching over 7 bases. The CDR3 runs to 16 residues. The J segment lost 0 bases and the V segment lost 5 bases, leaving 7 bases of the junction unmatched. Per germline, CDR1 SGHTA and CDR2 FQGTGA. Written as DNA, the CDR3 is TGTGCCAGCAGCCCCATCGGGACAGACTCCTACAATGAGCAGTTCTTC. Translating gives CASSPIGTDSYNEQFF.

This clonotype was counted many times. The CDR3 region is CASSLLGLPPETQYF. Written as DNA, the CDR3 is TGCGCCAGCAGCTTGCTCGGACTTCCTCCAGAGACCCAGTACTTC. This sequence joins TRBV5-1 and TRBJ2-5, with a weak D call TRBD2 (5 bases). Germline lookup yields CDR1 SGHRS and CDR2 YFSETQ. The CDR3 has 15 amino acids. The ends were cut back, 1 base at V and 4 bases at J, with 14 bases in the middle.

This clonotype came up a few times. The chain carries TRBV20-1 and TRBJ2-3; 7 bases fit TRBD1. Germline loops: CDR1 DFQATT, CDR2 SNEGSKA (reference sequence). V gave up 0 bases and J gave up 0 bases; unmatched junction bases: 3. This CDR3 contains 15 residues. CDR3 loop: CSARDRDRSTDTQYF. The CDR3 nucleotides read TGCAGTGCTAGAGATAGGGACAGAAGCACAGATACGCAGTATTTT.

This clonotype was recorded a few times. The V gene is TRBV15, the J gene TRBJ2-5; weak D call: TRBD1 (6 bases). Germline loops: CDR1 LNHNV, CDR2 YYDKDF (reference sequence). Trimming took 0 bases from V and 2 from J, leaving 25 bases between them. The CDR3 has 20 residues. The CDR3 nucleotides read TGTGCCACCAGCAGAGAAAACACAGGGACACTTTTTCAGAGACAAGAGACCCAGTACTTC. As protein: CATSRENTGTLFQRQETQYF.

This clonotype was detected a few times. The CDR3 region is CASSLREGNQETQYF. The CDR3, as DNA: TGTGCCAGCAGCTTGCGAGAAGGCAACCAAGAGACCCAGTACTTC. The chain has TRBV7-6 and TRBJ2-5; D call uncertain. Looked up from germline, CDR1 is SGHVS and CDR2 is FNYEAQ. The CDR3 totals 15 residues. Trimming stripped 3 bases from V and 0 bases from J, with 11 bases between.

The chain joins TRBV7-9 to TRBJ2-1; D unresolved. Trimming took off 1 base at V and 7 bases at J, with 8 bases between the two ends. The CDR3 has 13 amino acids. CDR1 and CDR2 (germline): SEHNR, FQNEAQ (reference sequence). The CDR3 region has the DNA TGTGCCAGCAGCTTAGGACTCATGAATGAGCAGTTCTTC. Translated, it gives CASSLGLMNEQFF.

This clonotype has at least ten counts. The rearrangement links TRBV7-9 to TRBJ2-1; 12 bases match TRBD2. The CDR3 spans 16 residues. The V gene end was trimmed by 3 bases and the J gene end by 2 bases; junction bases not matched to a gene: 2. CDR1 is SEHNR, CDR2 FQNEAQ, per germline (reference sequence). CDR3 sequence (DNA): TGTGCCAGCAGCTTGCGGACTAGCGGGGCCTACAATGAGCAGTTCTTC. It encodes CASSLRTSGAYNEQFF.

V gene TRBV7-9 combines with J gene TRBJ2-3; D is uncertain. With 7 bases removed from V and 5 bases from J, the gap between germline ends came to 19 bases. The germline V gene encodes CDR1 SEHNR and CDR2 FQNEAQ (reference sequence). CDR3 length: 15 residues. The CDR3 sequence is CASTSPVVEKDTQYF. The CDR3 DNA is TGTGCCAGCACCTCACCTGTAGTCGAGAAAGATACGCAGTATTTT.

The chain carries TRBV7-2 and TRBJ1-1; 9 nucleotides align to TRBD1. The CDR3 has 14 residues. CDR1 SGHTA and CDR2 FQGNSA come from the germline V gene. Trimming removed 2 bases from V and 7 bases from J; junction bases left unmatched: 5. CDR3 region: CASSLHRGQVEAFF. DNA of the CDR3: TGTGCCAGCAGCTTACACAGGGGGCAGGTTGAAGCTTTCTTT.

The chain carries TRBV5-1 and TRBJ1-1, with TRBD1 as a possible D gene (5 bases). The V end lost 0 bases, the J end lost 7 bases, and 7 bases lay between the germline ends. This CDR3 has 12 amino acids. Germline loops: CDR1 SGHRS, CDR2 YFSETQ. CDR3 sequence reads: CASSLVGDEAFF. CDR3 DNA sequence: TGCGCCAGCAGCTTGGTGGGGGATGAAGCTTTCTTT.

V and J are TRBV6-2 or TRBV6-3 and TRBJ2-7; D possibly uses TRBD1 or TRBD2 (5 bases each). V was cut by 8 bases and J by 4 bases, with 15 bases left in between. Germline values: CDR1 MNHEY, CDR2 SVGEGT. The CDR3 has 13 amino acids. Here the CDR3 DNA reads TGTGCCAGCTGCCCCGGGACCTTTTACGAGCAGTACTTC. This encodes CASCPGTFYEQYF.

The chain links TRBV9 to TRBJ2-1, with D possibly TRBD2 on 6 matching bases. Germline CDR1 SGDLS, CDR2 YYNGEE. V was cut by 7 bases and J by 1 base, with 9 bases left in between. CDR3 length: 13 amino acids. CDR3 nucleotides: TGTGCCAGCGGGGGGAGTTCCTACAATGAGCAGTTCTTC. It yields the protein CASGGSSYNEQFF.